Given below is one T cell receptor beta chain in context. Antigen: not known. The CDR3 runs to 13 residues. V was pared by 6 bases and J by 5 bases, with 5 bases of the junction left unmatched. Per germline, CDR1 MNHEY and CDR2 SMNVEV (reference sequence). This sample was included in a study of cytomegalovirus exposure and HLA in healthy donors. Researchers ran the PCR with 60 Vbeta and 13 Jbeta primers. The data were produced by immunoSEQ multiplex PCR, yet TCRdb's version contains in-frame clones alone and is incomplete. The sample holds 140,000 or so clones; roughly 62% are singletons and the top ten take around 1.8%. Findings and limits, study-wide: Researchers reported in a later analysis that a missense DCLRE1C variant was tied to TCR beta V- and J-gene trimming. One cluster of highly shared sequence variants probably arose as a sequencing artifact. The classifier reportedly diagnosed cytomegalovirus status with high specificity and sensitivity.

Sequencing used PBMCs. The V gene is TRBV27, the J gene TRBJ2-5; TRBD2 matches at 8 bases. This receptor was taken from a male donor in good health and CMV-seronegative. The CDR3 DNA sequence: TGTGCCAGCAGAGGCGGGGGGCGGGAGACCCAGTACTTC. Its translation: CASRGGGRETQYF.